The clone carrying this T cell receptor beta chain was picked up many times. The sample originates from a study of early T cells in non-severe SARS-CoV-2 infection. From the 5' RACE reads, TCRdb called clonotypes with MiXCR, one entry per CDR3 protein. The profile shows some 82,000 distinct CDR3 sequences, 5% to 7% of them singletons. CDR1 and CDR2 (germline): SGDLS, YYNGEE. The germline V and J ends were trimmed by 1 base and 2 bases, with 8 bases remaining between them. The CDR3 extends over 14 amino acids. The chain joins TRBV9 to TRBJ2-3; TRBD1 is a possible D gene (5 bases). The sequenced sample was whole blood. The receptor comes from an adult who was a healthcare worker with PCR-confirmed SARS-CoV-2 infection or an uninfected control (not recorded which). The DNA for the CDR3 is TGTGCCAGCAGCGTACGCAGGGACACAGATACGCAGTATTTT. This encodes CASSVRRDTDTQYF.